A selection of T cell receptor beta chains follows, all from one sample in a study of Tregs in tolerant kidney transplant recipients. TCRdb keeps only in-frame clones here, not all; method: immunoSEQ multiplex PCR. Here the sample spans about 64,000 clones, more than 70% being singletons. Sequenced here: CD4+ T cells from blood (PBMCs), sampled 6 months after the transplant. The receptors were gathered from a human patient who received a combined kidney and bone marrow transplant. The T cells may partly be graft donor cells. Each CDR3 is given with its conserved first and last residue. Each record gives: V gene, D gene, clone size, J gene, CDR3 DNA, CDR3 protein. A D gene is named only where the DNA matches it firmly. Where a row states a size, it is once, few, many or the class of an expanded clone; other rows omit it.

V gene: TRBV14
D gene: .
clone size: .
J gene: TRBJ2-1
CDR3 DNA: TGTGCCAGCAGCCTGAACTTCAATGAGCAGTTCTTC
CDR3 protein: CASSLNFNEQFF

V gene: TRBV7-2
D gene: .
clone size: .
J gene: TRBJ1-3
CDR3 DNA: TGTGCCAGCAGTCCAGGGGGAAACACCATATATTTT
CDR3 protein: CASSPGGNTIYF

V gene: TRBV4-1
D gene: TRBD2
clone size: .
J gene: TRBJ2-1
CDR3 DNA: TGCGCCAGCAGCGCAATACCGGGCCAGCGGGATTACTCCTACAATGAGCAGTTCTTC
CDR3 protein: CASSAIPGQRDYSYNEQFF

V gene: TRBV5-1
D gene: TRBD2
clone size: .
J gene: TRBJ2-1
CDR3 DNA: TGCGCCAGCAGCTTGGGGACTAGCAATGAGCAGTTCTTC
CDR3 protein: CASSLGTSNEQFF

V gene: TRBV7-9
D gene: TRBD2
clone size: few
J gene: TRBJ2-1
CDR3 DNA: TGTGCCAGCAGCACGTTACAGGGACTAGCGGGGGGGCAGAATGAGCAGTTCTTC
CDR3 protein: CASSTLQGLAGGQNEQFF

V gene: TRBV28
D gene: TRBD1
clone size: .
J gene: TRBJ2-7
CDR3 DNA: TGTGCCAGCAGTTTAGGGTCAGGGGGTCGGTACGAGCAGTACTTC
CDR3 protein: CASSLGSGGRYEQYF

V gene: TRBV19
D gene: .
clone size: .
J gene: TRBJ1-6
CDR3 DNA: TGTGCCAGTACCCAACCAGGGAAAGACTATAATTCACCCCTCCACTTT
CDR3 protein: CASTQPGKDYNSPLHF

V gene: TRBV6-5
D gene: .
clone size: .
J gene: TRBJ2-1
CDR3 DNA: TGTGCCAGCAGTTACTGGGGCAGGCGGGGATACGAGCAGTTCTTC
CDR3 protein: CASSYWGRRGYEQFF

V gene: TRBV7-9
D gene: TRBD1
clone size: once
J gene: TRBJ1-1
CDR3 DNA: TGTGCCACACTCCGGGACAGCATGAACACTGAAGCTTTCTTT
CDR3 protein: CATLRDSMNTEAFF

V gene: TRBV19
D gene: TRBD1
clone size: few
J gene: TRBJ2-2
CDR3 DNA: TGTGCCACCCGGGGGGACAGGGCGAACACCGGGGAGCTGTTTTTT
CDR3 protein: CATRGDRANTGELFF

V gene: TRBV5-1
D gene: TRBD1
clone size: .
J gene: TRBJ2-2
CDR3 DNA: TGCGCCAGCAGCCTACAGGGGGCGAGCGGGGAGCTGTTTTTT
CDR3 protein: CASSLQGASGELFF

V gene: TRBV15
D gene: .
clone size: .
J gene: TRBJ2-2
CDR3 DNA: TGTGCCACCAGCAGAGATGCGGGACTTCGCACCGGGGAGCTGTTTTTT
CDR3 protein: CATSRDAGLRTGELFF

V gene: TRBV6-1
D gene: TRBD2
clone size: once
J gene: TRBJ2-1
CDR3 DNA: TGTGCCACCGAAGGACTAGCGGGTACCAATGAGCAGTTCTTC
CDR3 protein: CATEGLAGTNEQFF

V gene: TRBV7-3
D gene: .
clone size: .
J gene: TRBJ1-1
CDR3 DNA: TGTGCCAGCAGCCGGACGGACTCGAACACTGAAGCTTTCTTT
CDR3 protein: CASSRTDSNTEAFF

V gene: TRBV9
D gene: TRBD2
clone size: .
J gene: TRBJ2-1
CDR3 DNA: TGTGCCAGCAGCGTGGGTTCTAGCGGGGCCTACAATGAGCAGTTCTTC
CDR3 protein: CASSVGSSGAYNEQFF

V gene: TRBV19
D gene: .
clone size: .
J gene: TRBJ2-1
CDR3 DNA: TGTGCCAGTAGAGTAACTAGCTATCGTGATGAGCAGTTCTTC
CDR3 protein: CASRVTSYRDEQFF

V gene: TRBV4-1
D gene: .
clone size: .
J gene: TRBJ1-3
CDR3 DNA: TGCGCCAGCAGCCAATCTAGGGGTGGGAGAAACACCATATATTTT
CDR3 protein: CASSQSRGGRNTIYF

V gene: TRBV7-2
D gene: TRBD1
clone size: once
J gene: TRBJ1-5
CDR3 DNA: TGTGCCAGCAGCTCGACAGGGAATCAGCCCCAGCATTTT
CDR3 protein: CASSSTGNQPQHF

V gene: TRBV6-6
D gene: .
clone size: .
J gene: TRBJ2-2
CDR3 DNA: TGTGCCAGCACCTCAGGCGGGGCAGGGGGTCACGGGGAGCTGTTTTTT
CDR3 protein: CASTSGGAGGHGELFF

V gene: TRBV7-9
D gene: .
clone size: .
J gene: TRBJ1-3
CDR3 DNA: TGTGCCAGCAGTTCCGGTTCGAACACCATATATTTT
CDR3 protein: CASSSGSNTIYF

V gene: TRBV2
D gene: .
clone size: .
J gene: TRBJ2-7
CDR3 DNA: TGTGCCAGCGCGGGGGCAGGCCGCTACGAGCAGTACTTC
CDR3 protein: CASAGAGRYEQYF

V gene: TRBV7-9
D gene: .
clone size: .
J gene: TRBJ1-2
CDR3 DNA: TGTGCCAGCAGCGACTCGACTGCTGGCTACACCTTC
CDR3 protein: CASSDSTAGYTF

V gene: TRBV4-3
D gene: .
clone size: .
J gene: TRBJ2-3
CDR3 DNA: TGCGCCAGCAGCCAGGCCCCTCGCACAGATACGCAGTATTTT
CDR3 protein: CASSQAPRTDTQYF

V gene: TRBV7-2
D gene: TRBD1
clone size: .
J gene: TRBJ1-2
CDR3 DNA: TGTGCCAGCAGCTGGACAGGGGTCGGCTACACCTTC
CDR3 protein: CASSWTGVGYTF

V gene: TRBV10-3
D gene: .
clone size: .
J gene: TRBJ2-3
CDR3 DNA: TGTGCCATCAGTGAAGCCAACGGAGGAGATACGCAGTATTTT
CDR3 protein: CAISEANGGDTQYF

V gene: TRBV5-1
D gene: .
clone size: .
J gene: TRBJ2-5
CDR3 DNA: TGCGCCAGCAGCCCTGGACAGTCCGAGGAGACCCAGTACTTC
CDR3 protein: CASSPGQSEETQYF

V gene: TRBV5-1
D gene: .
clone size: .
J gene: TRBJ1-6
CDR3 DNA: TGCGCCAGCAGCTTGCTATGGAGTAATTCACCCCTCCACTTT
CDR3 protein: CASSLLWSNSPLHF

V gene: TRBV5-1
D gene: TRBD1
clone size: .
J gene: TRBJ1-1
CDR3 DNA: TGCGCCAGCAGCGACCGGGACAGAATGGGGAACACTGAAGCTTTCTTT
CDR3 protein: CASSDRDRMGNTEAFF

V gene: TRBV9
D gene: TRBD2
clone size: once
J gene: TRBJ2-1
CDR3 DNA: TGTGCCAGCAGCGTAGGACTAGCGGGGGCCAATGAGCAGTTCTTC
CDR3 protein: CASSVGLAGANEQFF

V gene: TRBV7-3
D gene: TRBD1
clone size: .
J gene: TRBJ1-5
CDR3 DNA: TGTGCCAGCAGCTTAACCCCGCCGGGACAGGGGGCCACACTTCGGAATCAGCCCCAGCATTTT
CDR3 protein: CASSLTPPGQGATLRNQPQHF

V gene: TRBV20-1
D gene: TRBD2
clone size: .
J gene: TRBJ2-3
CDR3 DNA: TGCAGTGTAAGGGGAGGGGATACGCAGTATTTT
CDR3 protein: CSVRGGDTQYF

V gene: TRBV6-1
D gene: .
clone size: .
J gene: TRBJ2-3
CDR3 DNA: TGTGCCAGCAGTGATGGTGGGCCGGGGGGCACAGATACGCAGTATTTT
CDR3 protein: CASSDGGPGGTDTQYF

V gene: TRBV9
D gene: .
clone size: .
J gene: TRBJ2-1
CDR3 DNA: TGTGCCAGCAGCGTAAGCGGGCCCTACAATGAGCAGTTCTTC
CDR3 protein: CASSVSGPYNEQFF

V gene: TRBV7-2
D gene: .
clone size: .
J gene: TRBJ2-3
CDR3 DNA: TGTGCCAGCAGCGACGGGACTCGCACAGATACGCAGTATTTT
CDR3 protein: CASSDGTRTDTQYF

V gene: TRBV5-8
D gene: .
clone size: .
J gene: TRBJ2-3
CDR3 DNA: TGTGCCAGCAGCTTGGAGACCAATCAGGGGACAGATACGCAGTATTTT
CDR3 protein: CASSLETNQGTDTQYF

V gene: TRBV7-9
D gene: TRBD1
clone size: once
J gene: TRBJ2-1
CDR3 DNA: TGTGCCAGCAGCTTAGGAGGGGGCGGAATCCATGAGCAGTTCTTC
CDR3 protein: CASSLGGGGIHEQFF

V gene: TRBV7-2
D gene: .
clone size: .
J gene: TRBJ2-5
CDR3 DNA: TGTGCCAGCAGCCCCCTGATCCCAAGCGTCCAAGAGACCCAGTACTTC
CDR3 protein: CASSPLIPSVQETQYF

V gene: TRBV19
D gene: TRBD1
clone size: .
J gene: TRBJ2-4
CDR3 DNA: TGTGCCAGTAGCACAGGGGCACTAGCCAAAAACATTCAGTACTTC
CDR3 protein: CASSTGALAKNIQYF

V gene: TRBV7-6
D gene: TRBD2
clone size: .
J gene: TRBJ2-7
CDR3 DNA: TGTGCCAGCAGCACCCCCCTAACTAGCGGGAGTTTACACGAGCAGTACTTC
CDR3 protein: CASSTPLTSGSLHEQYF

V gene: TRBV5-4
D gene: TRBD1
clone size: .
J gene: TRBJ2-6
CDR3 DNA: TGTGCCAGCAGCCCCGGACAGGCCCGCTCTGGGGCCAACGTCCTGACTTTC
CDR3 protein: CASSPGQARSGANVLTF

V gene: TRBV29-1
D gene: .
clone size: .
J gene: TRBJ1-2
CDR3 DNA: TGCAGCGTAGCGGGGGGGGCGCACGGCTATGGCTACACCTTC
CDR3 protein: CSVAGGAHGYGYTF

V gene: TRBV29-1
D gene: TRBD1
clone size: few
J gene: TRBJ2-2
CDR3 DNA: TGCAGCGTTGAAATACAGGGGACCGGGGAGCTGTTTTTT
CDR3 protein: CSVEIQGTGELFF

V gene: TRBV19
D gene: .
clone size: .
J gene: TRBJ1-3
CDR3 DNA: TGTGCCAGTAGTTCAGGCAACACCATATATTTT
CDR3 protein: CASSSGNTIYF

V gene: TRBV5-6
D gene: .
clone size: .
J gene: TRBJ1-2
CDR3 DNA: TGTGCCAGCAGCTTGAAGTTTGTGGGGGCGGGAGCAGATGGCTACACCTTC
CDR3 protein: CASSLKFVGAGADGYTF

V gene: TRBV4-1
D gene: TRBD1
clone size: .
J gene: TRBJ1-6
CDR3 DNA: TGCGCCAGCAGCCAAGATCTTGGACAGGGTTACTCCCCCCTCCACTTT
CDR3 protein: CASSQDLGQGYSPLHF

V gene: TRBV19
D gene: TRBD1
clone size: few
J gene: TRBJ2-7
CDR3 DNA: TGTGCCAGTAGGGACAGGGGGGTCGACGAGCAGTACTTC
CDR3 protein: CASRDRGVDEQYF

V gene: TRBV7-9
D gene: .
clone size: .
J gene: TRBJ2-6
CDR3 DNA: TGTGCCAGCAGCCGCCGACAAGGGGGAAGTTCTGGGGCCAACGTCCTGACTTTC
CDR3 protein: CASSRRQGGSSGANVLTF

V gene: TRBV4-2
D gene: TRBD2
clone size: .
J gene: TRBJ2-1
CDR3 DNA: TGTGCCAGCAGCCGCCTCAGCGGGGCTTCCTACAATGAGCAGTTCTTC
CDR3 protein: CASSRLSGASYNEQFF